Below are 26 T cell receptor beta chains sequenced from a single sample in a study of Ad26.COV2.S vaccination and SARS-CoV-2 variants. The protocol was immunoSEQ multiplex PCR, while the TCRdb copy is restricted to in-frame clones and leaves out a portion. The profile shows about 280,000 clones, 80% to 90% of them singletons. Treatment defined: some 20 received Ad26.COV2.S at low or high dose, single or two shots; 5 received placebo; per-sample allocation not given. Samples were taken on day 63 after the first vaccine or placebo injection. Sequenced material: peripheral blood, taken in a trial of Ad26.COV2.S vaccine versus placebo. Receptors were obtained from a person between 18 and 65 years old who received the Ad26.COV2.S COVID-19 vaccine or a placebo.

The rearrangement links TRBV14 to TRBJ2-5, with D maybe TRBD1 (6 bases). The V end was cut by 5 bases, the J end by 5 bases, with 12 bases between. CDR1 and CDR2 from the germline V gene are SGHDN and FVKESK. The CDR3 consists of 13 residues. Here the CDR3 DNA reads TGTGCCAGCAGCGGGGGCTTTTGGGAGACCCAGTACTTC. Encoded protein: CASSGGFWETQYF.

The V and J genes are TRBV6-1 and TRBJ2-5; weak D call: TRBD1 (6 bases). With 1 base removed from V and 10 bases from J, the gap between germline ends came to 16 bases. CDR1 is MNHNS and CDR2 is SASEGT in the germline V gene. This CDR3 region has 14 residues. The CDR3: CASSEGGQGSDQYF. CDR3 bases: TGTGCCAGCAGTGAAGGGGGACAAGGAAGTGACCAGTACTTC.

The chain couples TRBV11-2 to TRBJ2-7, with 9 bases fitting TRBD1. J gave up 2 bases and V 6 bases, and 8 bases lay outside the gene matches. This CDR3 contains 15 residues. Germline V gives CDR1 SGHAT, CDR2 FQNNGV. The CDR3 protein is CASSHSRDRAYEQYF. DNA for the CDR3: TGTGCCAGCAGTCACTCCCGGGACAGGGCCTACGAGCAGTACTTC.

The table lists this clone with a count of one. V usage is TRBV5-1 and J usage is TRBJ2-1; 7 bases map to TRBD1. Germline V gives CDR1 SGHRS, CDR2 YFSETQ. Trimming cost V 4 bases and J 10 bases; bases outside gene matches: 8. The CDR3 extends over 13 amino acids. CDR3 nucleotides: TGCGCCAGCAGCCCGACAGGGCTTAGGGAGCAGTTCTTC. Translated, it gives CASSPTGLREQFF. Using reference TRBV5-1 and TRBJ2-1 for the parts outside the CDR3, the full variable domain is KAGVTQTPRYLIKTRGQQVTLSCSPISGHRSVSWYQQTPGQGLQFLFEYFSETQRNKGNFPGRFSGRQFSNSRSEMNVSTLELGDSALYLCASSPTGLREQFFGPGTRLTVL.

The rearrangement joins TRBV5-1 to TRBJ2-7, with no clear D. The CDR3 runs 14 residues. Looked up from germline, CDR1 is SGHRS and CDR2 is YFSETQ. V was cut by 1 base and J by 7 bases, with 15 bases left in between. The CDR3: CASSLTDPGNEQYF. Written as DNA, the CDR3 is TGCGCCAGCAGCTTGACAGACCCGGGCAATGAGCAGTACTTC.

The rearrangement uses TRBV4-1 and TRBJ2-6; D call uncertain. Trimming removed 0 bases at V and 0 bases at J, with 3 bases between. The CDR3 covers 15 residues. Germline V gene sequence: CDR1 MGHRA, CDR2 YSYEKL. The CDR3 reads CASSQDISGANVLTF. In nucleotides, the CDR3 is TGCGCCAGCAGCCAAGACATCTCTGGGGCCAACGTCCTGACTTTC.

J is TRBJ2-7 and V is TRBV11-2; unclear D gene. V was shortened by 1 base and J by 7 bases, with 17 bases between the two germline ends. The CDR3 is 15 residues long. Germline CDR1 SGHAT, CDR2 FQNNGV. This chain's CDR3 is CASSLAAEGSYEQYF. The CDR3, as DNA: TGTGCCAGCAGCTTAGCGGCGGAAGGCTCGTATGAGCAGTACTTC.

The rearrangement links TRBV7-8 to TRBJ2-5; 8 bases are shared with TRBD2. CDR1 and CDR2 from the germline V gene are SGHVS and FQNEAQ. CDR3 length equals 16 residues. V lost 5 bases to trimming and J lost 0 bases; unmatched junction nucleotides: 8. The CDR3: CASSPRPSGHQETQYF. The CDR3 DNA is TGTGCCAGCAGCCCCCGGCCTAGCGGGCACCAAGAGACCCAGTACTTC.

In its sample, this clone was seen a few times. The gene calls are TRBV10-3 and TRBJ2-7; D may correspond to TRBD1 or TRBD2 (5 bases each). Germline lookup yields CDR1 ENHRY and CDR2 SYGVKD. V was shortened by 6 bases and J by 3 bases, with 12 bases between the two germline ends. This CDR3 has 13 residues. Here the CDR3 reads CAIRRDDLYEQYF. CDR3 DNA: TGTGCCATCAGACGGGACGATCTCTACGAGCAGTACTTC.

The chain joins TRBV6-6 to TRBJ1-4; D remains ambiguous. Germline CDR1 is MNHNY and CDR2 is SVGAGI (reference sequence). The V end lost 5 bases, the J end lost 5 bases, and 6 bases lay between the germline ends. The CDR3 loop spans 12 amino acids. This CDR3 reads CASSRENEKLFF. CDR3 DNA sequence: TGTGCCAGCAGTAGGGAAAATGAAAAACTGTTTTTT.

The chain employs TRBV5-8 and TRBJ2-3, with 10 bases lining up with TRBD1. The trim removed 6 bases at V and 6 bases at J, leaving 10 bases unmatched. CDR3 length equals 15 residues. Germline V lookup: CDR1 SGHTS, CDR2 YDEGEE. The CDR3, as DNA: TGTGCCAGCATCCGGACAGGGGGGCCCTGGGATACGCAGTATTTT. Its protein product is CASIRTGGPWDTQYF.

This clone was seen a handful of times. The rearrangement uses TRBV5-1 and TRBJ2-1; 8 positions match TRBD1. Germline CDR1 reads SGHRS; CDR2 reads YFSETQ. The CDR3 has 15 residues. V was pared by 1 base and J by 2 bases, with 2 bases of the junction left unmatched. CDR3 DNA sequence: TGCGCCAGCAGCTTGACGGACAGGGCCTACAATGAGCAGTTCTTC. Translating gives CASSLTDRAYNEQFF.

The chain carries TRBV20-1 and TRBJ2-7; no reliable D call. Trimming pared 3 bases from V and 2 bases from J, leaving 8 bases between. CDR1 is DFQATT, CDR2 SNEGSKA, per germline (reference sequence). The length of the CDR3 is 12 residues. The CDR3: CSASARTYEQYF. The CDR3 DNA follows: TGCAGTGCTAGTGCCAGGACCTACGAGCAGTACTTC.

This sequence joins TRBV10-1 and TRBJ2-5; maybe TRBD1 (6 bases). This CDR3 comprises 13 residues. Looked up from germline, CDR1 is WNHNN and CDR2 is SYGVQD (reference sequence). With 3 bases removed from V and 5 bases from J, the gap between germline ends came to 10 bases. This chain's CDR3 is CASSDRGRETQYF. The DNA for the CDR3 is TGCGCCAGCAGTGACAGGGGCCGGGAGACCCAGTACTTC.

The CDR3: CASSRRDIRESEAFF. In DNA form, the CDR3 reads TGTGCCAGCAGCCGACGGGACATACGGGAGTCTGAAGCTTTCTTT. The chain recombines TRBV14 with TRBJ1-1; weak D call: TRBD1 (6 bases). Germline-derived CDR1 and CDR2 are SGHDN and FVKESK. Trimming took off 4 bases at V and 6 bases at J, with 18 bases between the two ends. CDR3 length: 15 residues.

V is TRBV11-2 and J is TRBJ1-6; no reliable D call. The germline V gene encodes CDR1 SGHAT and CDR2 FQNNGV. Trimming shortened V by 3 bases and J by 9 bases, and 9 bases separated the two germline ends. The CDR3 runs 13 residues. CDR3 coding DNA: TGTGCCAGCAGCTTGTCCGTTAGTTCACCCCTCCACTTT. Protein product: CASSLSVSSPLHF.

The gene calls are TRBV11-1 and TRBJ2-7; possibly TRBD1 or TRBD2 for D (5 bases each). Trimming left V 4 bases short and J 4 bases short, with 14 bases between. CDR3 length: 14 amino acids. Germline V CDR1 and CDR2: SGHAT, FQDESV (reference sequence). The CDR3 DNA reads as TGTGCCAGCAGCTCCCCGGGACCGGGATACGAGCAGTACTTC. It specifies CASSSPGPGYEQYF.

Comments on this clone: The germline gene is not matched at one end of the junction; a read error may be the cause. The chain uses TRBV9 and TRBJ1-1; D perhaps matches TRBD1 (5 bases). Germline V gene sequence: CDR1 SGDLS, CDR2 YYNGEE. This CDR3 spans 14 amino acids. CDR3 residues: CASSVGGVNTEAFF. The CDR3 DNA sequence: TGTGCCAGCAGCGTAGGGGGGGTGAATACTGAAGCTTTCTTT.

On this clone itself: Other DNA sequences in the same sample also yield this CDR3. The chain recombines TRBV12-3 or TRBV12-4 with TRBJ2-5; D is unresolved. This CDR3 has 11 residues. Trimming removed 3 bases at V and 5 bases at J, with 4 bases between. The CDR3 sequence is CASSFQETQYF. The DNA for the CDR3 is TGTGCCAGCAGTTTCCAGGAGACCCAGTACTTC.

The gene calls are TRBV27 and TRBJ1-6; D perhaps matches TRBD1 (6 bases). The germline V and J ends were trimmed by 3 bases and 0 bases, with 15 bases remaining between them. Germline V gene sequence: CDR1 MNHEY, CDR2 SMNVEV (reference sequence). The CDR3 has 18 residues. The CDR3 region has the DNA TGTGCCAGCAGTTTCCGGCGGGACACCGGCTCCTATAATTCACCCCTCCACTTT. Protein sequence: CASSFRRDTGSYNSPLHF.

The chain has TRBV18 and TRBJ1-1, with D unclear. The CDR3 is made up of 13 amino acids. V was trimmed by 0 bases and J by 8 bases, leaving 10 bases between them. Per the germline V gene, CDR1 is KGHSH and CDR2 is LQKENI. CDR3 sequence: CASSPPIREEAFF. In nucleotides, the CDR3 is TGTGCCAGCTCACCACCGATCCGGGAGGAAGCTTTCTTT.

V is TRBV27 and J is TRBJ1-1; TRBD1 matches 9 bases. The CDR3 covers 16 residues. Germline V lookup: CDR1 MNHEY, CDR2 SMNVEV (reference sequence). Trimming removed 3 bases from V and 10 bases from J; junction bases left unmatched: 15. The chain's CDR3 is CASSLAGTGPPAGAFF. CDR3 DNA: TGTGCCAGCAGTTTGGCCGGGACAGGGCCCCCCGCGGGAGCTTTCTTT.

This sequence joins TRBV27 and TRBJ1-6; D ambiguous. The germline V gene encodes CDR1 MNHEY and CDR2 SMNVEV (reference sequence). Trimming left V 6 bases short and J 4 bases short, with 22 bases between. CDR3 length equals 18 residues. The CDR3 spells CASSQQPRGVRYNSPLHF. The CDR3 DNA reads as TGTGCCAGCAGCCAACAACCCCGTGGAGTGCGGTATAATTCACCCCTCCACTTT.

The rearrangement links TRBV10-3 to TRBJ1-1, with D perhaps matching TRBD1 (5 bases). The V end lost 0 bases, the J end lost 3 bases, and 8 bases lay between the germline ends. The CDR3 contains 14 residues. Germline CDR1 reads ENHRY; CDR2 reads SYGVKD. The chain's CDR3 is CAISESRGDTEAFF. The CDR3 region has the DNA TGTGCCATCAGTGAGTCTAGGGGCGACACTGAAGCTTTCTTT.

The chain's CDR3 is CASRWTGGNQPQHF. DNA for the CDR3: TGTGCCAGCAGGTGGACAGGGGGGAATCAGCCCCAGCATTTT. The chain joins TRBV2 to TRBJ1-5, with TRBD1 matching 10 bases. The ends lost 6 bases at V and 4 bases at J; junction bases unmatched: 3. Germline V lookup: CDR1 SNHLY, CDR2 FYNNEI. The CDR3 has 14 amino acids.

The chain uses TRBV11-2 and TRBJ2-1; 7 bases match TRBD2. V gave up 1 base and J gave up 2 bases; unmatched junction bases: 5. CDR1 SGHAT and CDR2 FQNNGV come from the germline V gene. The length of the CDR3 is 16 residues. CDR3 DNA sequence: TGTGCCAGCAGCTTAGTGGCGGGAGTCCCCTACAATGAGCAGTTCTTC. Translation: CASSLVAGVPYNEQFF.